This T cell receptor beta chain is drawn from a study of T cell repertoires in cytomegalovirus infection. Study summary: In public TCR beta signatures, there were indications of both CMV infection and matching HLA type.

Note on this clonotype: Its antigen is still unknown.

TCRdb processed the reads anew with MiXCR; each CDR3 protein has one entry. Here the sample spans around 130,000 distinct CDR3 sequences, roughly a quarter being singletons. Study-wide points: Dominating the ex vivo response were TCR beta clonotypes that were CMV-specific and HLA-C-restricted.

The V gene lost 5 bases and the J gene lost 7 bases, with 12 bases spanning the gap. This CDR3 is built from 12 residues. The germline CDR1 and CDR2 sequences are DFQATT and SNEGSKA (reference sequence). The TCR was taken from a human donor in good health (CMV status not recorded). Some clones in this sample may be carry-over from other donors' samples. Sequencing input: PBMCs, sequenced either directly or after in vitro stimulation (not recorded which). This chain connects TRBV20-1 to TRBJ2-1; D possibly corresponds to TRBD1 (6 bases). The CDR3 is CSAETGWNEQFF. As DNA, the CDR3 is TGCAGTGCTGAAACAGGGTGGAATGAGCAGTTCTTC.